The 10 T cell receptor beta chains listed next were all sequenced from one sample in a study of T cell repertoires in cytomegalovirus infection. A single record per CDR3 protein comes from TCRdb applying MiXCR to the reads. The table lists about 920,000 distinct CDR3 sequences, 31% of them singletons. The antigens these receptors bind are not known. Sequences were derived from cultured CD8+ T cells from PBMCs, sampled from culture after CMV antigen stimulation. Receptors were obtained from a human donor in good health (CMV status not recorded). Some clones in this sample may be carry-over from other donors' samples.

V gene TRBV29-1 combines with J gene TRBJ1-2, with D possibly matching TRBD1 (5 bases). This CDR3 contains 12 residues. Germline V gene sequence: CDR1 SQVTM, CDR2 ANQGSEA. The V gene lost 6 bases and the J gene lost 4 bases, with 12 bases spanning the gap. CDR3 amino acids: CSVPGKVYGYTF. CDR3 in DNA: TGCAGCGTCCCAGGGAAGGTCTATGGCTACACCTTC.

In regard to this clonotype: The junction differs from germline at one of its ends, possibly a read error. V is TRBV29-1 and J is TRBJ2-3, with D possibly called TRBD1 or TRBD2 (6 bases each). CDR3 size: 13 residues. The germline V gene encodes CDR1 SQVTM and CDR2 ANQGSEA. The DNA for the CDR3 is TGCAGAGTTGAGGGGGGACGCACAGATACGCAGTATTTT. It encodes CRVEGGRTDTQYF.

The V and J genes are TRBV20-1 and TRBJ2-2; D gene ambiguous. Per germline, CDR1 DFQATT and CDR2 SNEGSKA (reference sequence). Trimming left V 1 base short and J 6 bases short, with 9 bases between. This CDR3 has 13 amino acids. DNA for the CDR3: TGCAGTGCTAGAGCCACCACGGCCGGGGAGCTGTTTTTT. Translated: CSARATTAGELFF.

The V and J genes are TRBV6-4 and TRBJ2-5; 9 bases agree with TRBD2. The CDR3 has 16 amino acids. V lost 6 bases to trimming and J lost 7 bases; unmatched junction nucleotides: 15. Per the germline V gene, CDR1 is MRHNA and CDR2 is SNTAGT. The CDR3 bases are TGTGCCAGCAGCCCCGACGGCGGGGGGGTTCCGGGGACCCAGTACTTC. Its translation: CASSPDGGGVPGTQYF.

This clonotype has only a few counts. V and J are TRBV19 and TRBJ1-1; the D is unclear. CDR1 and CDR2 from the germline V gene are LNHDA and SQIVND (reference sequence). This CDR3 region has 17 residues. V was cut by 0 bases and J by 1 base, with 15 bases left in between. As DNA, the CDR3 is TGTGCCAGTAGTATAGATCGCGTAGGTCGGACGAACACTGAAGCTTTCTTT. Translation gives CASSIDRVGRTNTEAFF.

The chain employs TRBV27 and TRBJ2-1, with 8 bases that match TRBD1. J lost 0 bases, V lost 7 bases, and 8 bases had no gene match. This CDR3 is built from 16 residues. Germline CDR1 and CDR2: MNHEY and SMNVEV (reference sequence). CDR3: CASTSGGPFSYNEQFF. DNA for the CDR3: TGTGCCAGCACCTCAGGGGGCCCATTCTCCTACAATGAGCAGTTCTTC.

This clonotype came up many times. The CDR3 coding sequence is TGTGCCAGCAGCCCCAACTCGTTCAATGAGCAGTTCTTC. Translating gives CASSPNSFNEQFF. The genes are TRBV12-3 or TRBV12-4 and TRBJ2-1; unclear D gene. V was pared by 6 bases and J by 6 bases, with 12 bases between. There are 13 residues in the CDR3.

The rearrangement links TRBV20-1 to TRBJ1-5; 8 nucleotides line up with TRBD1. Germline values: CDR1 DFQATT, CDR2 SNEGSKA (reference sequence). Trimming at V came to 0 bases and at J to 0 bases, leaving 10 bases not matched to a gene. The CDR3 length is 18 residues. CDR3 nucleotides: TGCAGTGCTAGAGAGGGACAGGTAATTAGATATAGCAATCAGCCCCAGCATTTT. This sequence encodes CSAREGQVIRYSNQPQHF.

This clonotype has a handful of counts. The chain recombines TRBV7-9 with TRBJ2-2; no definite D call. Germline V gene sequence: CDR1 SEHNR, CDR2 FQNEAQ (reference sequence). The V gene lost 4 bases and the J gene lost 5 bases, with 17 bases spanning the gap. The CDR3 is 16 amino acids. The CDR3 is CASSSRATVKTGELFF. The CDR3 DNA sequence: TGTGCCAGCAGCTCCCGGGCCACGGTTAAGACCGGGGAGCTGTTTTTT.

Details on this clonotype: Without the conserved terminal phenylalanine or tryptophan, this CDR3 likely stems from a read error. V usage is TRBV5-6 and J usage is TRBJ2-7; D not resolved. Germline CDR1 is SGHDT and CDR2 is YYEEEE. Trimming shortened V by 0 bases and J by 5 bases, and 12 bases separated the two germline ends. CDR3 length: 14 amino acids. The CDR3 protein is CASSLGLSGDEQYA. CDR3 DNA sequence: TGTGCCAGCAGCTTGGGGCTCTCTGGGGACGAGCAGTACGCC.